Sequencing of this T cell receptor beta chain was carried out in a study of T cells in localized non-small cell lung cancer. General study points: Sequencing was limited to one tumor region, leaving the possibility of heterogeneity open. Higher adjacent-lung clonality was associated with shorter survival. A median of roughly 57 clones ranked among the top 100 in tumor appeared in adjacent lung. Highest T cell clonality was seen in uninvolved adjacent lung, surpassing that measured in tumor.

Trimming removed 0 bases at V and 5 bases at J, with 6 bases between. CDR1 and CDR2 from the germline V gene are ENHRY and SYGVKD. The CDR3 is 13 amino acids. Comments on this clone: Its antigen is not known.

Measured with immunoSEQ multiplex PCR; TCRdb has only the in-frame clones, and not every one. The profile covers approximately 89,000 clones, with around 80% appearing a single time and about a fifth taken by the ten largest. The chain employs TRBV10-3 and TRBJ2-3; D is possibly TRBD2 (6 bases). The TCR originated in a man between 40 and 70 years old with stage II squamous cell lung carcinoma. Sample: PBMCs, taken before any cancer treatment. The chain's CDR3 is CAISESGGDTQYF. CDR3 DNA: TGTGCCATCAGTGAGTCGGGGGGAGATACGCAGTATTTT.